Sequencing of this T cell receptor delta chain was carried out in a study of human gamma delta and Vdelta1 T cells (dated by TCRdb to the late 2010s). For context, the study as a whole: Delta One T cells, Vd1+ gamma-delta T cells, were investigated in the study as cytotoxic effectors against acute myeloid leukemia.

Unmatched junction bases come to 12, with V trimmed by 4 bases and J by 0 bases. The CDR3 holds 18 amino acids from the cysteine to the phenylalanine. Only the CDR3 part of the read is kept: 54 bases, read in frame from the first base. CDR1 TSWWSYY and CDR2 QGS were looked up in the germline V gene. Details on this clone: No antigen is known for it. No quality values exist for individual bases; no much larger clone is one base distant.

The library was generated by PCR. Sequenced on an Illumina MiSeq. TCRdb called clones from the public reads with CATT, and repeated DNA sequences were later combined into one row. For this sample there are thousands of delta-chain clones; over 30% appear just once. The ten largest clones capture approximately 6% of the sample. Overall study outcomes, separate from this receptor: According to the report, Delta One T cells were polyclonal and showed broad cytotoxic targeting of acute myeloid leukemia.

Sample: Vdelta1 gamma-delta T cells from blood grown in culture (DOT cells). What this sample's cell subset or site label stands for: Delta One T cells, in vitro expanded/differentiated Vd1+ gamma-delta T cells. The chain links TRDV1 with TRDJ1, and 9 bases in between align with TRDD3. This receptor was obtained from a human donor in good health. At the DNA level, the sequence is TGTGCTCTTGGGGTAAGACTGGGGGACAATCCAGACACCGATAAACTCATCTTT. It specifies CALGVRLGDNPDTDKLIF.